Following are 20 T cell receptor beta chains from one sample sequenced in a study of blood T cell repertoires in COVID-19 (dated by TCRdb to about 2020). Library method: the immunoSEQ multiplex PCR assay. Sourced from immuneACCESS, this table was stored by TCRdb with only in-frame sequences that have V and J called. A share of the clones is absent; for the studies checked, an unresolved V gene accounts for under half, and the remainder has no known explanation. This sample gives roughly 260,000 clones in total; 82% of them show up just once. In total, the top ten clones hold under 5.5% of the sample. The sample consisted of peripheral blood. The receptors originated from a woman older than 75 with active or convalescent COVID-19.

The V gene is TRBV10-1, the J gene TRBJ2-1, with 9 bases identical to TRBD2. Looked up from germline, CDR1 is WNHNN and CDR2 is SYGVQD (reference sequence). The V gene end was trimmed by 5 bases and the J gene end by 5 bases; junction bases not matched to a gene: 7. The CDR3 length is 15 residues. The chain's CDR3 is CASSQAGGANNEQFF. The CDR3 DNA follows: TGCGCCAGCAGTCAAGCGGGAGGCGCAAACAATGAGCAGTTCTTC.

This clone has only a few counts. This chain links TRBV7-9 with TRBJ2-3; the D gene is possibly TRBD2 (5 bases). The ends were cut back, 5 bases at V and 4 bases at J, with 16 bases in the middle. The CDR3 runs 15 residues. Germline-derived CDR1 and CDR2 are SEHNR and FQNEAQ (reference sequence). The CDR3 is CASSQLGVSADTQYF. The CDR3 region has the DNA TGTGCCAGCAGCCAACTCGGGGTATCGGCAGATACGCAGTATTTT.

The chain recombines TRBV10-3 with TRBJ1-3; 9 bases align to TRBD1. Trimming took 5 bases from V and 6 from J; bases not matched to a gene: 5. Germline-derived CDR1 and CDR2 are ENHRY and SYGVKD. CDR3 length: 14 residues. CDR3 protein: CAISNRQGENTIYF. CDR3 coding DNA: TGTGCCATCAGTAACAGACAGGGGGAAAACACCATATATTTT.

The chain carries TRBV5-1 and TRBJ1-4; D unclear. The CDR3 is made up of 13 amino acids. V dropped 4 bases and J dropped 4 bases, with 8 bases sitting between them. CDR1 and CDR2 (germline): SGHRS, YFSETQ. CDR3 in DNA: TGCGCCAGCAGCGCCGGTAATAATGAAAAACTGTTTTTT. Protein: CASSAGNNEKLFF.

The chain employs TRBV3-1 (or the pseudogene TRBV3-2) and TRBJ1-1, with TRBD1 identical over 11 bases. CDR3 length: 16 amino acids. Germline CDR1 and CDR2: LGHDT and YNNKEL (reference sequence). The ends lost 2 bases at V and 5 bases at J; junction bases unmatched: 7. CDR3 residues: CASSQPSGTGGTEAFF. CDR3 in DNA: TGTGCCAGCAGCCAACCGTCCGGGACAGGGGGTACTGAAGCTTTCTTT.

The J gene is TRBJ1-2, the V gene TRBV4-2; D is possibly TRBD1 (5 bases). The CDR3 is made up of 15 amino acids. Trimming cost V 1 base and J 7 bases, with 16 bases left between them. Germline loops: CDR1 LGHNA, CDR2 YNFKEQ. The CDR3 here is CASSQVGDSLPGYTF. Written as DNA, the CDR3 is TGTGCCAGCAGCCAAGTGGGGGACTCCCTGCCTGGCTACACCTTC.

CDR3 region: CASSTQASGANVLTF. In DNA form, the CDR3 reads TGCGCCAGCAGCACTCAGGCCTCTGGGGCCAACGTCCTGACTTTC. The chain combines TRBV5-1 with TRBJ2-6; D remains unclear. Germline V gene sequence: CDR1 SGHRS, CDR2 YFSETQ. V lost 4 bases to trimming and J lost 0 bases, with 8 bases between them. The CDR3 sequence is 15 residues long.

The DNA for the CDR3 is TGTGCCAGCAGCTTTGACACGGATCGGCCCCAGCATTTT. It encodes CASSFDTDRPQHF. V gene TRBV7-8 combines with J gene TRBJ1-5; D gene uncertain. This CDR3 has 13 amino acids. V gave up 3 bases and J gave up 9 bases, with 12 bases separating them. Germline V gene data show CDR1 as SGHVS and CDR2 as FQNEAQ. The variable domain in full, with the rest retrieved from reference TRBV7-8 and TRBJ1-5, is GAGVSQSPRYKVAKRGQDVALRCDPISGHVSLFWYQQALGQGPEFLTYFQNEAQLDKSGLPSDRFFAERPEGSVSTLKIQRTQQEDSAVYLCASSFDTDRPQHFGDGTRLSIL.

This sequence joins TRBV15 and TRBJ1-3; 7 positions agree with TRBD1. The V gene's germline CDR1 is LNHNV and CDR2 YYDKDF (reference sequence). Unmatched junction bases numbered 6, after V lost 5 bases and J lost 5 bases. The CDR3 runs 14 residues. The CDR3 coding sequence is TGTGCCACCAGCGTTACAGGGGTTAGAAACACCATATATTTT. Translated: CATSVTGVRNTIYF.

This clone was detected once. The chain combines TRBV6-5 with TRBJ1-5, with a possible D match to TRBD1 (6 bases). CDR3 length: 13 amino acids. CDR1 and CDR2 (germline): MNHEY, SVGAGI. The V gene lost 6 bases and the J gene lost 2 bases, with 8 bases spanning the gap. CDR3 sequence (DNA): TGTGCCAGCAGCTGGACAGGCAATCAGCCCCAGCATTTT. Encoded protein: CASSWTGNQPQHF.

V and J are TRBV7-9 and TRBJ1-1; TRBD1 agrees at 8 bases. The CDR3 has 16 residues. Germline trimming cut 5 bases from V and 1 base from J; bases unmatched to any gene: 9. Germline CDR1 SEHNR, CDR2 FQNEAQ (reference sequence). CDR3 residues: CASSAQGARPNTEAFF. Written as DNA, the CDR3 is TGTGCCAGCAGCGCCCAGGGGGCGAGACCGAACACTGAAGCTTTCTTT. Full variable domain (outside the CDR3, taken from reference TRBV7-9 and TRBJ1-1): DTGVSQNPRHKITKRGQNVTFRCDPISEHNRLYWYRQTLGQGPEFLTYFQNEAQLEKSRLLSDRFSAERPKGSFSTLEIQRTEQGDSAMYLCASSAQGARPNTEAFFGQGTRLTVV.

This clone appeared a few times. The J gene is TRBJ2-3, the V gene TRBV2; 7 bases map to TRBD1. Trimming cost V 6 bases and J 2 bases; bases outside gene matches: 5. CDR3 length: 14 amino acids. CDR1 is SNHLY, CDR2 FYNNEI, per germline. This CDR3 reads CASRGGQFTDTQYF. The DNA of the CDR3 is TGTGCCAGCAGAGGGGGACAGTTCACAGATACGCAGTATTTT.

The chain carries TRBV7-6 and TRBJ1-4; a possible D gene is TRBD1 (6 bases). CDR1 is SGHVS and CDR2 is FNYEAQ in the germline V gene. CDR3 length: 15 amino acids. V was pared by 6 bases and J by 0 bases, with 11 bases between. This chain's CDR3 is CASSQNRATNEKLFF. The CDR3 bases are TGTGCCAGCAGTCAGAACAGGGCAACTAATGAAAAACTGTTTTTT.

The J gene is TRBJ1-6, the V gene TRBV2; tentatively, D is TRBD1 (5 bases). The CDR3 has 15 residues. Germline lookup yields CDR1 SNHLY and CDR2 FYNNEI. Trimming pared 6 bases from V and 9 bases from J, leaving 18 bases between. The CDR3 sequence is CASSLRDAGGSPLHF. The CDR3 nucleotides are TGTGCCAGCAGCCTAAGGGACGCGGGAGGTTCACCCCTCCACTTT. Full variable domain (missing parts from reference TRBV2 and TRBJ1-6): EPEVTQTPSHQVTQMGQEVILRCVPISNHLYFYWYRQILGQKVEFLVSFYNNEISEKSEIFDDQFSVERPDGSNFTLKIRSTKLEDSAMYFCASSLRDAGGSPLHFGNGTRLTVT.

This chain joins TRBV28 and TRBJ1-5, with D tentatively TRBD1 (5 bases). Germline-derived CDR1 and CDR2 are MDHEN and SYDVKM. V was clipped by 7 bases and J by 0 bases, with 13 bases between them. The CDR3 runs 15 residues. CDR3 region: CASIDSSYSNQPQHF. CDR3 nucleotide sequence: TGTGCCAGCATTGACAGTTCTTATAGCAATCAGCCCCAGCATTTT. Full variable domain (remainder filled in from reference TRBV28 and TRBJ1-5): DVKVTQSSRYLVKRTGEKVFLECVQDMDHENMFWYRQDPGLGLRLIYFSYDVKMKEKGDIPEGYSVSREKKERFSLILESASTNQTSMYLCASIDSSYSNQPQHFGDGTRLSIL.

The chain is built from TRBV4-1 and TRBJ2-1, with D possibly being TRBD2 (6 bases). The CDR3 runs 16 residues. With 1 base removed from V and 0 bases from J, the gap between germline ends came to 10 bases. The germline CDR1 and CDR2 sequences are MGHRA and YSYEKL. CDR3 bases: TGCGCCAGCAGCCAAGCTTGGGACTCCTCCTACAATGAGCAGTTCTTC. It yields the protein CASSQAWDSSYNEQFF.

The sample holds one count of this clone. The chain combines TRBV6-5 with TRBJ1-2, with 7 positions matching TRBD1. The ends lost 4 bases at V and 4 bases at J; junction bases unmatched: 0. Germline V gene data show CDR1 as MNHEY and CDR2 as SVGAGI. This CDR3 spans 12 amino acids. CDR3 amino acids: CASSSGGYGYTF. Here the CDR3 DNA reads TGTGCCAGCAGTTCAGGGGGCTATGGCTACACCTTC.

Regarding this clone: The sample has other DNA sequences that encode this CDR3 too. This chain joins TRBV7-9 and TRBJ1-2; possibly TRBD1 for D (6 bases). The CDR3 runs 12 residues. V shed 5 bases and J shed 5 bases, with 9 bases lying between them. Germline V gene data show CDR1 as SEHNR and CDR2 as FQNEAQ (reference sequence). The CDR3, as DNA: TGTGCCAGCAGCCCACAGGGATATGGCTACACCTTC. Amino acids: CASSPQGYGYTF.

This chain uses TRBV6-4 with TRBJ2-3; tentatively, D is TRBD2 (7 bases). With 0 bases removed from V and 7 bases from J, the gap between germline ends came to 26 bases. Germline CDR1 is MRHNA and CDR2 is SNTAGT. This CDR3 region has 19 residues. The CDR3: CASSDSKGTSRGGGNTQYF. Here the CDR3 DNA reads TGTGCCAGCAGTGACTCGAAGGGGACTTCAAGGGGGGGAGGAAATACGCAGTATTTT.

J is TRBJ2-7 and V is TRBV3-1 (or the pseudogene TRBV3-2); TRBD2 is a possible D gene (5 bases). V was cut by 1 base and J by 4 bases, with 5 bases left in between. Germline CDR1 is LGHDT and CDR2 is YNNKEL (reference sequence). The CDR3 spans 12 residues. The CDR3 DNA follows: TGTGCCAGCAGCCAAGGGAGGTACGAGCAGTACTTC. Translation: CASSQGRYEQYF.